This T cell receptor (beta chain) was recorded in a study of T cell responses to AZD1222 COVID-19 vaccine. The study, taken as a whole, reports: Spike-specific TCRs gained breadth and depth after people received two AZD1222 doses. There were mostly white British donors and more females than males, and clonal diversity was possibly underestimated. Regions 160-218 and 743-854 held dominance among vaccine-associated CD4 TCRs, which spanned spike.

V dropped 0 bases and J dropped 8 bases, with 15 bases sitting between them. From germline, CDR1 is GTSNPN and CDR2 SVGIG (reference sequence). This CDR3 comprises 14 residues. Only in-frame clones appear in the TCRdb table, and some are missing; sequencing was by immunoSEQ multiplex PCR. Of roughly 160,000 clones listed, just over 90% were seen once; the top ten hold roughly 4.5%. Of note for this clone: Its antigen remains unidentified.

This specimen consisted of peripheral blood, obtained on day 0 of MenACWY control vaccination. The chain uses TRBV30 and TRBJ2-3; the D gene could be TRBD1 or TRBD2 (5 bases each). The receptor's source is an adult in good health. CDR3 sequence: CAWSVLGERGTQYF. CDR3 nucleotides: TGTGCCTGGAGTGTACTAGGGGAACGGGGTACGCAGTATTTT.